A single sample is the source of the 16 T cell receptor beta chains below, sequenced in a study of T cells after posttransplantation cyclophosphamide. Profiling relied on immunoSEQ multiplex PCR, and the TCRdb table lists in-frame clones only, not all of them. The sample includes approximately 47,000 clones, roughly 92% of them seen just once. Sequencing was done on a sample of PBMCs. All receptors derive from a woman aged 50 to 60 in good health and a related stem cell transplant donor.

V usage is TRBV14 and J usage is TRBJ2-7; 7 bases map to TRBD1. The CDR3 loop spans 18 amino acids. Germline lookup yields CDR1 SGHDN and CDR2 FVKESK. Losses at the gene ends were 5 bases for V and 6 bases for J; bases not matched to a gene: 22. The CDR3: CASSYKDTRDSELCEQYF. CDR3 DNA sequence: TGTGCCAGCAGCTATAAAGATACCCGGGACAGTGAGCTCTGCGAGCAGTACTTC.

This chain connects TRBV18 to TRBJ1-1, with 10 bases identical to TRBD1. The CDR3 runs to 15 residues. V shed 2 bases and J 5 bases; nucleotides not matched to a gene: 5. Germline V gene sequence: CDR1 KGHSH, CDR2 LQKENI. CDR3 residues: CASSPSGTGDTEAFF. The CDR3 DNA reads TGTGCCAGCTCACCATCCGGGACAGGGGATACTGAAGCTTTCTTT.

The chain uses TRBV13 and TRBJ2-1, with 10 nucleotides matching TRBD2. The germline V gene has CDR1 PRHDT and CDR2 FYEKMQ (reference sequence). V dropped 4 bases and J dropped 5; count of bases not matched to a gene: 5. The CDR3 spans 15 residues. CDR3 nucleotide sequence: TGTGCCAGCAGCTCTTACGGACTAGCGGACAATGAGCAGTTCTTC. It specifies CASSSYGLADNEQFF.

The rearrangement joins TRBV6-5 to TRBJ2-7, with TRBD1 as a possible D gene (6 bases). Germline assignment: CDR1 MNHEY and CDR2 SVGAGI. The V gene lost 7 bases and the J gene lost 0 bases, with 7 bases spanning the gap. The CDR3 covers 12 residues. In DNA, the CDR3 is TGTGCCAGCAAACAGGGCTCCTACGAGCAGTACTTC. Protein product: CASKQGSYEQYF.

The chain combines TRBV19 with TRBJ2-3, with 8 nucleotides matching TRBD1. In germline, CDR1 is LNHDA, CDR2 SQIVND (reference sequence). The CDR3 consists of 14 residues. J was trimmed by 2 bases and V by 6 bases; bases with no gene match: 4. The CDR3 DNA follows: TGTGCCAGTAGGACAGGGGCTACCACAGATACGCAGTATTTT. Its translation is CASRTGATTDTQYF.

Remarks on this clone: Germline is not matched at one junction end, which may reflect a read error. The same CDR3 also results from other DNA sequences found in this sample. The chain joins TRBV13 to TRBJ2-7; 9 bases map to TRBD2. Germline lookup yields CDR1 PRHDT and CDR2 FYEKMQ (reference sequence). The CDR3 runs to 14 residues. The CDR3 loop reads CASSLGTSIYEQYF. Written as DNA, the CDR3 is TGTGCTAGCAGCTTGGGGACTAGCATTTACGAGCAGTACTTC. Full variable domain (rest looked up from reference TRBV13 and TRBJ2-7): AAGVIQSPRHLIKEKRETATLKCYPIPRHDTVYWYQQGPGQDPQFLISFYEKMQSDKGSIPDRFSAQQFSDYHSELNMSSLELGDSALYFCASSLGTSIYEQYFGPGTRLTVT.

This chain joins TRBV5-4 and TRBJ2-7; 12 bases line up with TRBD2. The length of the CDR3 is 15 residues. V trimming: 4 bases; J trimming: 1 base; junction bases outside the gene matches: 3. Germline V gene data show CDR1 as SGHNT and CDR2 as YYREEE (reference sequence). CDR3 bases: TGTGCCAGCAGCCCGACTAGCGGGAGATCCTACGAGCAGTACTTC. Amino acids: CASSPTSGRSYEQYF. Full variable domain (remainder filled in from reference TRBV5-4 and TRBJ2-7): ETGVTQSPTHLIKTRGQQVTLRCSSQSGHNTVSWYQQALGQGPQFIFQYYREEENGRGNFPPRFSGLQFPNYSSELNVNALELDDSALYLCASSPTSGRSYEQYFGPGTRLTVT.

This chain uses TRBV6-5 with TRBJ1-2; TRBD1 agrees at 7 bases. Trimming cost V 8 bases and J 2 bases; bases outside gene matches: 11. The germline V gene has CDR1 MNHEY and CDR2 SVGAGI. This CDR3 is built from 15 residues. CDR3 sequence: CASSTRKTGNYGYTF. Written as DNA, the CDR3 is TGTGCCAGCTCTACTCGAAAGACAGGGAACTATGGCTACACCTTC.

The V gene is TRBV19, the J gene TRBJ1-4; D ambiguous. V lost 6 bases, J lost 0 bases, and 11 bases lay in between. Germline V CDR1 and CDR2: LNHDA, SQIVND (reference sequence). The CDR3 sequence is 15 residues long. CDR3: CASSLDSATNEKLFF. CDR3 nucleotide sequence: TGTGCCAGTAGCTTGGACTCTGCAACTAATGAAAAACTGTTTTTT.

The chain employs TRBV5-6 and TRBJ1-2, with D unclear. The CDR3 is 13 residues long. Per germline, CDR1 SGHDT and CDR2 YYEEEE. Trimming left V 3 bases short and J 7 bases short, with 13 bases between. The CDR3 loop is CASSSRGWGGYTF. The DNA of the CDR3 is TGTGCCAGCAGCTCCAGAGGGTGGGGTGGCTACACCTTC.

This chain joins TRBV27 and TRBJ1-4; D possibly corresponds to TRBD1 (6 bases). CDR1 MNHEY and CDR2 SMNVEV come from the germline V gene (reference sequence). The CDR3 runs to 15 residues. V was cut by 6 bases and J by 3 bases, with 14 bases left in between. CDR3 sequence: CASSYGQGPNEKLFF. The CDR3 DNA reads as TGTGCCAGCAGCTACGGGCAGGGGCCTAATGAAAAACTGTTTTTT.

CDR3 sequence reads: CASSRDSGNQPQHF. The DNA of the CDR3 is TGTGCCAGCAGTCGGGACTCCGGCAATCAGCCCCAGCATTTT. The genes are TRBV6-5 and TRBJ1-5; D is possibly TRBD1 (5 bases). The V gene's germline CDR1 is MNHEY and CDR2 SVGAGI. The CDR3 length is 14 residues. V dropped 5 bases and J dropped 2 bases, with 10 bases sitting between them.

This chain links TRBV28 with TRBJ2-7; 9 bases agree with TRBD1. The CDR3 extends over 15 amino acids. V lost 6 bases to trimming and J lost 1 base; unmatched junction nucleotides: 7. The germline V gene encodes CDR1 MDHEN and CDR2 SYDVKM. The DNA of the CDR3 is TGTGCCAGCAGGACCCAGGGGACAGGGTCCTACGAGCAGTACTTC. This codes for CASRTQGTGSYEQYF. Full variable domain (missing parts from reference TRBV28 and TRBJ2-7): DVKVTQSSRYLVKRTGEKVFLECVQDMDHENMFWYRQDPGLGLRLIYFSYDVKMKEKGDIPEGYSVSREKKERFSLILESASTNQTSMYLCASRTQGTGSYEQYFGPGTRLTVT.

The rearrangement uses TRBV11-2 and TRBJ2-5, with 9 bases matching TRBD2. V lost 1 base to trimming and J lost 4 bases; unmatched junction nucleotides: 10. The length of the CDR3 is 17 residues. Germline V gene sequence: CDR1 SGHAT, CDR2 FQNNGV. The CDR3 region has the DNA TGTGCCAGCAGCTTAGTAGGCGCGGGAGGGATCTTAGAGACCCAGTACTTC. Translating it yields CASSLVGAGGILETQYF.

The chain joins TRBV9 to TRBJ1-4, with 7 nucleotides matching TRBD1. Germline V gives CDR1 SGDLS, CDR2 YYNGEE. The CDR3 runs 15 residues. V was pared by 5 bases and J by 8 bases, with 12 bases of the junction left unmatched. CDR3 nucleotides: TGTGCCAGCAGTCCAAACCGGGACAGTGGAGAAAAACTGTTTTTT. Amino acids: CASSPNRDSGEKLFF.

In its sample, this clone was seen once. This rearrangement joins TRBV6-6 to TRBJ1-3; 9 positions agree with TRBD1. The ends lost 0 bases at V and 4 bases at J; junction bases unmatched: 4. In germline, CDR1 is MNHNY, CDR2 SVGAGI (reference sequence). This CDR3 is built from 16 residues. The CDR3 sequence is CASSYSGTGSGNTIYF. CDR3 nucleotides: TGTGCCAGCAGTTACTCGGGGACAGGGTCCGGAAACACCATATATTTT.